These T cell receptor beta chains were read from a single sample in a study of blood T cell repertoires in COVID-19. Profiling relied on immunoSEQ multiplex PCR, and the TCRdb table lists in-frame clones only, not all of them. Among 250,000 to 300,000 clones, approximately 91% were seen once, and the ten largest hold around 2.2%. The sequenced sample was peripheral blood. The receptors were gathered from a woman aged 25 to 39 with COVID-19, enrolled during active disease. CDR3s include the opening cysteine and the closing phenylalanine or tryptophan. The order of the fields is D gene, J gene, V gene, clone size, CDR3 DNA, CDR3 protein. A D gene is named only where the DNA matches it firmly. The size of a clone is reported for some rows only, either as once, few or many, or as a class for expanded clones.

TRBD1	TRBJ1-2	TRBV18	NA	TGTGCCAGCTCTCGGGGACAGACGAGAGATGGCTACACCTTC	CASSRGQTRDGYTF
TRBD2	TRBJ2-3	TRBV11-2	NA	TGTGCCAGCAGCTTCCGACTAGCGGGAGCTACAGATACGCAGTATTTT	CASSFRLAGATDTQYF
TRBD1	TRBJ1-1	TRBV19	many	TGTGCCAGTAGTATCGGACAGGGAAGGAGGAACACTGAAGCTTTCTTT	CASSIGQGRRNTEAFF
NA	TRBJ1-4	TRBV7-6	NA	TGTGCCAGCAGCTGGGGTTTCAGGGGAGGGAATGAAAAACTGTTTTTT	CASSWGFRGGNEKLFF
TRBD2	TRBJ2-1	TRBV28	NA	TGTGCCAGCTCGCCTGCCGCAATGAGCGGGAGGGTTCGGGGGGAGCAGTTCTTC	CASSPAAMSGRVRGEQFF
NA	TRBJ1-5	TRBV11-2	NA	TGTGCCAGCAGCTTAGGGGGGGGAGTGGGGAATCAGCCCCAGCATTTT	CASSLGGGVGNQPQHF
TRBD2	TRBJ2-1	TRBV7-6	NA	TGTGCCAGCAGCTTAGAAGCGGGAGAGGCTGAGCAGTTCTTC	CASSLEAGEAEQFF
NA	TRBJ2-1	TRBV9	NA	TGTGCCAGCAGCGAGACGACGGGGTTTGTTGAGCAGTTCTTC	CASSETTGFVEQFF
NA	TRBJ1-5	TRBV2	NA	TGTGCCAGCAGTGAGGACAACTATAGCAATCAGCCCCAGCATTTT	CASSEDNYSNQPQHF
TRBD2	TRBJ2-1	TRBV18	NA	TGTGCCAGCTCACCCCGGACTAGCGGGAGCTCCTACAATGAGCAGTTCTTC	CASSPRTSGSSYNEQFF
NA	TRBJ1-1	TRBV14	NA	TGTGCCAGCAGCCAATCAGTGAACACTGAAGCTTTCTTT	CASSQSVNTEAFF
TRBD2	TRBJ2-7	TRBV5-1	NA	TGCGCCAGCAGCTTGGGACTAGCGGGAAGTGTTGACGAGCAGTACTTC	CASSLGLAGSVDEQYF
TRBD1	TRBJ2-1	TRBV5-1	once	TGCGCCAGCAGCTTTTGGGACAGGCCCCAAACTAACAATGAGCAGTTCTTC	CASSFWDRPQTNNEQFF
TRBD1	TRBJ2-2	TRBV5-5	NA	TGTGCCAGCAGCTGGACAGGTGGGAACACCGGGGAGCTGTTTTTT	CASSWTGGNTGELFF
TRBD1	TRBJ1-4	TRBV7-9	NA	TGTGCCAGCAGCTCAACAGGGGCAGCTAATGAAAAACTGTTTTTT	CASSSTGAANEKLFF
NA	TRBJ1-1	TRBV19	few	TGTGCCAGTAGTCCCTCCGGTGGCAGGGAGGCTGAAGCTTTCTTT	CASSPSGGREAEAFF
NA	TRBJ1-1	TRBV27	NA	TGTGCCAGCAATCGTCTCACAGGGCCGAACACTGAAGCTTTCTTT	CASNRLTGPNTEAFF
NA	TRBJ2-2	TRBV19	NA	TGTGCCAGTAGTATACAAGGGACTAACACCGGGGAGCTGTTTTTT	CASSIQGTNTGELFF
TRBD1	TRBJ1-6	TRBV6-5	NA	TGTGCCAGCAGCCGACAGGGAAAGTATGGTTCACCCCTCCACTTT	CASSRQGKYGSPLHF
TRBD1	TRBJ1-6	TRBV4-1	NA	TGCGCCAGCAGCCGGATTCAGGGGGATGGTTTTACACCCCTCCACTTT	CASSRIQGDGFTPLHF
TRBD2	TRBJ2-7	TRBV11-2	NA	TGTGCCAGCAGCTCGCGGCATACCGGACTAGCAGTCCACGAGCAGTACTTC	CASSSRHTGLAVHEQYF
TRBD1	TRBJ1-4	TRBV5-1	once	TGCGCCAGCAGCCGAAATTACGGGACAGATGAAAAACTGTTTTTT	CASSRNYGTDEKLFF
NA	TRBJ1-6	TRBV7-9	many	TGTGCCAGCAGCTTTCCCGAGGAGAATTCACCCCTCCACTTT	CASSFPEENSPLHF
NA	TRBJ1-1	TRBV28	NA	TGTGCCAGCACCTCCAGTGTTGAAGCTTTCTTT	CASTSSVEAFF
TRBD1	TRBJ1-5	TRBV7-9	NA	TGTGCCAGCAGCTCCACCGGGACAGGGAGCAATCAGCCCCAGCATTTT	CASSSTGTGSNQPQHF
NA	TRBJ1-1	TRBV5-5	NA	TGTGCCAGCAGTCAACACGGGATTGAAGCTTTCTTT	CASSQHGIEAFF
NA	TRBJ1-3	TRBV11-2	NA	TGTGCCAGCAGCTTGCGGGACGGGAGCTCTGGAAACACCATATATTTT	CASSLRDGSSGNTIYF
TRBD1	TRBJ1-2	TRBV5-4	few	TGTGCCAGCAGCCGGTCGGGACAGAACTATGGCTACACCTTC	CASSRSGQNYGYTF
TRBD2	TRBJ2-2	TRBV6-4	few	TGTGCCAGCAGTGACGGGAGGGACACCGGGGAGCTGTTTTTT	CASSDGRDTGELFF